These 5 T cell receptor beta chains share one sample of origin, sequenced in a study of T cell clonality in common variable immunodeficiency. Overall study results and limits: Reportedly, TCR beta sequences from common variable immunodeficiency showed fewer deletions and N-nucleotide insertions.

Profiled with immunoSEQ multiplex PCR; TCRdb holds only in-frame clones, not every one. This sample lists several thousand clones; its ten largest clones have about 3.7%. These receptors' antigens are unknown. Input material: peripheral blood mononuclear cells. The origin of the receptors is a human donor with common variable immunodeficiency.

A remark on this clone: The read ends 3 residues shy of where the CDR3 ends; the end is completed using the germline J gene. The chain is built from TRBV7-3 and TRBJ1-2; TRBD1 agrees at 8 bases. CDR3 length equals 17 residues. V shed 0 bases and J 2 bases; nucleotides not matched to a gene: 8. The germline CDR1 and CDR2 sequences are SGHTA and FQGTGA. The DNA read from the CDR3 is TGTGCCAGCAGCTTAACCTCTAGACAGGGGAACAACTATGGC. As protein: CASSLTSRQGNNYG. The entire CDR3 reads CASSLTSRQGNNYGYTF. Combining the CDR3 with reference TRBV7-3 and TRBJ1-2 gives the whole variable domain GAGVSQTPSNKVTEKGKYVELRCDPISGHTALYWYRQSLGQGPEFLIYFQGTGAADDSGLPNDRFFAVRPEGSVSTLKIQRTERGDSAVYLCASSLTSRQGNNYGYTFGSGTRLTVV.

The chain's CDR3 is CASRTSTGGDEKLFF. The DNA read from the CDR3 is TGTGCCAGTAGGACCTCGACAGGGGGCGACGAAAAA. The genes are TRBV19 and TRBJ1-4; 10 bases match TRBD1. The read finishes 3 residues shy of the CDR3 end, and the germline J gene is used to complete it. The CDR3 length is 15 residues. In germline, CDR1 is LNHDA, CDR2 SQIVND (reference sequence). Germline trimming cut 6 bases from V and 8 bases from J; bases unmatched to any gene: 9.

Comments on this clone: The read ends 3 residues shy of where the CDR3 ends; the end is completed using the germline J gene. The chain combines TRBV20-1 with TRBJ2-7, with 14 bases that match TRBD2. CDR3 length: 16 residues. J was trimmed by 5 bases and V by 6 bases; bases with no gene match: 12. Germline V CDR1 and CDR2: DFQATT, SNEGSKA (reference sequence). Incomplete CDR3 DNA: TGCAGTGCGCGACTAGCGGGAGGGCCAAGTCAGGACGAG. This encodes CSARLAGGPSQDE. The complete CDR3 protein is CSARLAGGPSQDEQYF.

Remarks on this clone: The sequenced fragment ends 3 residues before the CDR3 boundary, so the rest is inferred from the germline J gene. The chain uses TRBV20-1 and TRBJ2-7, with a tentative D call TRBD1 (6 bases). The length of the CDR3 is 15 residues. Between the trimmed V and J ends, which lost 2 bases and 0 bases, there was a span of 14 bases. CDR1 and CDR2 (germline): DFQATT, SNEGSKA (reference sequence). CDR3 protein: CSARPFDRSSYEQYF. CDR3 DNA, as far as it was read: TGCAGTGCTAGACCGTTCGACAGGAGCTCCTACGAG.

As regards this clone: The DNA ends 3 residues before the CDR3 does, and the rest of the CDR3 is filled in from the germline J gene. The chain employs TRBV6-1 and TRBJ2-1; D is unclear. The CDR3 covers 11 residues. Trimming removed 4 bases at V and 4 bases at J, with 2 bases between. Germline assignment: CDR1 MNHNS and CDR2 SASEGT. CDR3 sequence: CASSAYNEQFF. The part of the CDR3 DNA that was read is TGTGCCAGCAGTGCATACAATGAG.